The entry that follows covers one T cell receptor beta chain sequence. Its specificity is unknown. The data were obtained in a study of cytomegalovirus exposure and HLA in healthy donors. Study as a whole: Roughly 77 million unique TCRs from HLA-typed donors made up an early data release. Overall study findings and caveats: Associated with cytomegalovirus, according to the listing, were around 160 TCR beta chains.

PCR employed 60 Vbeta and 13 Jbeta primers. Original processing methods: Later work found tens of millions of unique TCR beta chains, with roughly 11 million shared. Produced via immunoSEQ multiplex PCR; TCRdb's table is partial and in-frame only. V and J calls and clone size are copied from that table; D and trimming were computed from the DNA. The top ten clones hold roughly 1.5% of a sample with about 62,000 clones, around 87% of them seen once. Germline lookup yields CDR1 SGHTA and CDR2 FQGTGA. The CDR3 runs 14 residues. Trimming took 5 bases from V and 4 from J; bases not matched to a gene: 7. The source is a man aged 18 to 35 in good health and CMV-seronegative. J is TRBJ1-1 and V is TRBV7-3; 7 bases are shared with TRBD1. Input material: PBMCs. The CDR3 coding sequence is TGTGCCAGCAGCCCACTACAGGGGAGCACTGAAGCTTTCTTT. Protein product: CASSPLQGSTEAFF.